Listed below are T cell receptor beta chains from one sample, sequenced in a study of blood T cell repertoires in COVID-19. Profiled with immunoSEQ multiplex PCR; TCRdb holds only in-frame clones, not every one. The table lists 100,000 to 120,000 clones, around 76% of them singletons, with approximately 19% in the top ten. Material: peripheral blood. These receptors were collected from a woman in her 70s with acute or convalescent COVID-19. Both conserved end residues are part of each CDR3. The order of the fields is CDR3 protein, CDR3 DNA, D gene, J gene, V gene, clone size. The D gene is left open where the match is weak. Some rows mark clone size as missing; the rest say once, few, many or name a class of expanded clone.

CASSQDRTGGDEKLFF,TGCGCCAGCAGCCAAGACCGAACAGGGGGGGATGAAAAACTGTTTTTT,TRBD1,TRBJ1-4,TRBV4-1,-
CASSTIARVGGTEAFF,TGTGCCAGCTCAACAATTGCCAGGGTAGGGGGTACTGAAGCTTTCTTT,-,TRBJ1-1,TRBV18,-
CASSVGTSGSYNEQFF,TGTGCCAGCAGTGTTGGGACTAGCGGGTCCTACAATGAGCAGTTCTTC,TRBD2,TRBJ2-1,TRBV25-1,-
CASSTSGQGSGYTF,TGTGCCAGTAGTACCTCCGGACAGGGCAGCGGCTACACCTTC,TRBD1,TRBJ1-2,TRBV19,-
CASSAADISNPYEQYF,TGTGCCAGCAGCGCCGCGGACATCTCTAATCCTTACGAGCAGTACTTC,-,TRBJ2-7,TRBV7-9,few
CAWSSTRVGSANTEAFF,TGTGCCTGGAGTTCCACTCGGGTGGGGAGCGCGAACACTGAAGCTTTCTTT,-,TRBJ1-1,TRBV30,-
CASHKGTGYYMTEAFF,TGTGCCAGTCATAAAGGGACAGGTTATTATATGACTGAAGCTTTCTTT,TRBD1,TRBJ1-1,TRBV19,few
CASSDGGDFYEQYF,TGTGCCAGCAGTGACGGGGGGGATTTCTACGAGCAGTACTTC,TRBD2,TRBJ2-7,TRBV2,-
CASTRGQGRTDTQYF,TGTGCCAGCACTCGGGGTCAGGGGAGAACAGATACGCAGTATTTT,-,TRBJ2-3,TRBV2,-
CASSLAGPRETQYF,TGTGCCAGCAGCTTAGCGGGCCCAAGAGAGACCCAGTACTTC,-,TRBJ2-5,TRBV7-8,few
CASSPTSGGAYEQYF,TGTGCCAGCAGCCCAACTAGCGGGGGGGCCTACGAGCAGTACTTC,TRBD2,TRBJ2-7,TRBV7-2,-
CASRAGGQPQHF,TGCGCCAGCCGAGCGGGCGGTCAGCCCCAGCATTTT,-,TRBJ1-5,TRBV10-2,once
CASSLGDWNTGELFF,TGCGCCAGCAGCTTGGGGGACTGGAACACCGGGGAGCTGTTTTTT,-,TRBJ2-2,TRBV5-1,-
CASSFGGDTQYF,TGCGCCAGCAGCTTCGGTGGAGATACGCAGTATTTT,-,TRBJ2-3,TRBV5-1,many
CASSQDLTSGTYEQYF,TGTGCCAGCAGCCAAGATCTCACTAGCGGGACCTACGAGCAGTACTTC,TRBD2,TRBJ2-7,TRBV3-1/TRBV3-2,-
CASSETRRDSSELSYEQYF,TGCGCCAGCAGTGAGACGAGAAGGGACAGCTCGGAGCTGTCCTACGAGCAGTACTTC,TRBD1,TRBJ2-7,TRBV10-1,-